These 27 T cell receptor beta chains share one sample of origin, sequenced in a study of T cell changes during pregnancy in multiple sclerosis. Data came from immunoSEQ multiplex PCR; TCRdb stores just in-frame clones and leaves some out. Of some 27,000 clones listed, 89% are singletons. This specimen consisted of CD4+ T cells from peripheral blood mononuclear cells, obtained in the first trimester of pregnancy. Every receptor here comes from a female donor in good health, enrolled as a control in a pregnancy study.

The chain has TRBV5-4 and TRBJ1-4, with 8 bases fitting TRBD1. The CDR3 has 14 amino acids. Germline V gene sequence: CDR1 SGHNT, CDR2 YYREEE (reference sequence). The ends lost 3 bases at V and 2 bases at J; junction bases unmatched: 0. The CDR3: CASSWTGTNEKLFF. CDR3 coding DNA: TGTGCCAGCAGCTGGACAGGGACTAATGAAAAACTGTTTTTT.

The V call is TRBV7-2, the J call TRBJ2-2; D unclear. Germline CDR1 is SGHTA and CDR2 is FQGNSA. V lost 5 bases and J 6 bases, leaving 10 bases between the germline ends. There are 13 residues in the CDR3. The CDR3 bases are TGTGCCAGCAGCATCGACTCGGCCGGGGAGCTGTTTTTT. Its translation: CASSIDSAGELFF.

The rearrangement joins TRBV18 to TRBJ2-2, with D maybe TRBD1 (5 bases). The CDR3 is made up of 16 amino acids. Germline V gene data show CDR1 as KGHSH and CDR2 as LQKENI. Trimming left V 3 bases short and J 4 bases short, with 15 bases between. The CDR3 nucleotides are TGTGCCAGCTCACCTAACAGCTTCCAGGGCACCGGGGAGCTGTTTTTT. Residues: CASSPNSFQGTGELFF. The variable domain in full, with the rest retrieved from reference TRBV18 and TRBJ2-2, is NAGVMQNPRHLVRRRGQEARLRCSPMKGHSHVYWYRQLPEEGLKFMVYLQKENIIDESGMPKERFSAEFPKEGPSILRIQQVVRGDSAAYFCASSPNSFQGTGELFFGEGSRLTVL.

The chain uses TRBV2 and TRBJ1-6, with a possible D match to TRBD1 (6 bases). The CDR3 is 16 residues long. The germline V gene has CDR1 SNHLY and CDR2 FYNNEI. Trimming took off 6 bases at V and 4 bases at J, with 16 bases between the two ends. The CDR3 DNA follows: TGTGCCAGCAGCGGGGGGCCTGAGCGGTATAATTCACCCCTCCACTTT. Translated: CASSGGPERYNSPLHF.

The CDR3: CASSRRGAGGSGNTIYF. CDR3 sequence (DNA): TGTGCCAGCTCCCGACGTGGTGCAGGGGGCTCTGGAAACACCATATATTTT. V gene TRBV18 combines with J gene TRBJ1-3; 7 bases fit TRBD1. Germline CDR1 is KGHSH and CDR2 is LQKENI. J lost 0 bases, V lost 6 bases, and 11 bases had no gene match. The CDR3 loop spans 17 amino acids.

Points on this clone: It is likely a read error, because the conserved phenylalanine at the end of the CDR3 is missing. The V gene is TRBV14, the J gene TRBJ1-2, with D hard to call. The CDR3 extends over 12 amino acids. Trimming cost V 3 bases and J 8 bases, with 10 bases left between them. Germline V gives CDR1 SGHDN, CDR2 FVKESK. The CDR3 protein is CASSQEPGGYTL. CDR3 nucleotides: TGTGCCAGCAGCCAGGAACCGGGGGGCTACACCCTC.

The rearrangement uses TRBV5-1 and TRBJ1-5; D unclear. The CDR3 spans 13 residues. Germline V gene lookup returns CDR1 SGHRS and CDR2 YFSETQ. V shed 0 bases and J shed 5 bases, with 6 bases lying between them. The CDR3 nucleotides are TGCGCCAGCAGCTTGGACGGGGATCAGCCCCAGCATTTT. Translated: CASSLDGDQPQHF.

The chain combines TRBV7-8 with TRBJ1-5, with a weak D call TRBD1 (5 bases). Germline loops: CDR1 SGHVS, CDR2 FQNEAQ. V shed 2 bases and J shed 0 bases, with 14 bases lying between them. The CDR3 totals 17 residues. CDR3 in amino acids: CASSLNTGDHSNQPQHF. The DNA of the CDR3 is TGTGCCAGCAGCTTAAATACAGGTGATCATAGCAATCAGCCCCAGCATTTT.

This clone was counted a few times. This chain joins TRBV5-5 and TRBJ1-3; the D is unclear. V shed 0 bases and J shed 0 bases, with 4 bases lying between them. The CDR3 is 14 residues long. Germline V gene data show CDR1 as SGHKS and CDR2 as YYEKEE (reference sequence). Written as DNA, the CDR3 is TGTGCCAGCAGCTTGGTCGGCTCTGGAAACACCATATATTTT. Protein: CASSLVGSGNTIYF.

A word on this clone: Other DNA sequences within the sample encode an identical CDR3. The chain joins TRBV5-6 to TRBJ2-7; 8 positions match TRBD1. Germline V gives CDR1 SGHDT, CDR2 YYEEEE. J gave up 5 bases and V 4 bases, and 8 bases lay outside the gene matches. This CDR3 contains 14 residues. CDR3 DNA sequence: TGTGCCAGCAGCCGAACGGACAGGGACAACGAGCAGTACTTC. This gives the protein CASSRTDRDNEQYF.

V is TRBV2 and J is TRBJ2-3; 7 bases are a match to TRBD1. V lost 1 base and J lost 6; bases outside the gene matches: 4. Germline CDR1 and CDR2: SNHLY and FYNNEI. The CDR3 length is 14 residues. The CDR3 DNA reads TGTGCCAGCAGTGAAGGACAGGGAACCGATACGCAGTATTTT. This translates into CASSEGQGTDTQYF. The variable domain in full, with the rest retrieved from reference TRBV2 and TRBJ2-3, is EPEVTQTPSHQVTQMGQEVILRCVPISNHLYFYWYRQILGQKVEFLVSFYNNEISEKSEIFDDQFSVERPDGSNFTLKIRSTKLEDSAMYFCASSEGQGTDTQYFGPGTRLTVL.

The chain joins TRBV6-5 to TRBJ1-5, with D possibly TRBD1 on 5 matching bases. Trimming took 0 bases from V and 7 from J, leaving 10 bases between them. Germline-derived CDR1 and CDR2 are MNHEY and SVGAGI. This CDR3 contains 14 residues. CDR3 DNA sequence: TGTGCCAGCAGTTACTCGATGCAGGGCCAGCCCCAGCATTTT. Translated, it gives CASSYSMQGQPQHF.

The CDR3 reads CASSPIHSYGYTF. The DNA of the CDR3 is TGTGCCAGCTCACCCATCCACTCTTATGGCTACACCTTC. V usage is TRBV18 and J usage is TRBJ1-2; D is unclear. Trimming cost V 3 bases and J 5 bases, with 10 bases left between them. Germline CDR1 and CDR2: KGHSH and LQKENI. The CDR3 is made up of 13 amino acids.

This chain links TRBV6-5 with TRBJ1-2; D is ambiguous. Germline-derived CDR1 and CDR2 are MNHEY and SVGAGI. The CDR3 runs to 14 residues. V was pared by 6 bases and J by 2 bases, with 13 bases between. The CDR3 nucleotides read TGTGCCAGCAGAAGAGACACAAACAACTATGGCTACACCTTC. The encoded protein is CASRRDTNNYGYTF.

This clone was counted once. The V and J genes are TRBV11-1 and TRBJ2-5; 8 nucleotides line up with TRBD2. Germline V gives CDR1 SGHAT, CDR2 FQDESV (reference sequence). CDR3 length: 16 amino acids. Unmatched junction bases numbered 10, after V lost 5 bases and J lost 2 bases. CDR3 protein: CASSPGTRWGQETQYF. CDR3 coding DNA: TGTGCCAGCAGCCCCGGGACTAGATGGGGTCAAGAGACCCAGTACTTC.

The genes are TRBV28 and TRBJ1-1, with D hard to call. The length of the CDR3 is 12 residues. CDR1 and CDR2 (germline): MDHEN, SYDVKM. With 5 bases removed from V and 0 bases from J, the gap between germline ends came to 4 bases. In nucleotides, the CDR3 is TGTGCCAGCAGTCAATTGAACACTGAAGCTTTCTTT. It translates to CASSQLNTEAFF.

The chain uses TRBV5-1 and TRBJ1-1, with TRBD1 as a possible D gene (6 bases). The V end lost 4 bases, the J end lost 1 base, and 14 bases lay between the germline ends. The V gene's germline CDR1 is SGHRS and CDR2 YFSETQ. The CDR3 has 15 amino acids. The CDR3 loop is CASSQVADRNTEAFF. DNA of the CDR3: TGCGCCAGCAGCCAAGTCGCGGACAGGAACACTGAAGCTTTCTTT.

J is TRBJ2-7 and V is TRBV18; 12 bases fit TRBD1. From germline, CDR1 is KGHSH and CDR2 LQKENI. The V segment lost 3 bases and the J segment 2 bases; nucleotides outside the gene matches: 14. The CDR3 is made up of 19 amino acids. This CDR3 reads CASSPHHRDRGRRAYEQYF. The DNA for the CDR3 is TGTGCCAGCTCACCCCATCACCGGGACAGGGGGCGGAGAGCCTACGAGCAGTACTTC.

This sequence joins TRBV5-1 and TRBJ1-2; 7 nucleotides line up with TRBD1. The CDR3 extends over 16 amino acids. Per the germline V gene, CDR1 is SGHRS and CDR2 is YFSETQ. V trimming: 1 base; J trimming: 8 bases; junction bases outside the gene matches: 14. The CDR3, as DNA: TGCGCCAGCAGCTTGCCCAAATCCCAGGGGGAACGCGGCTACACCTTC. As protein: CASSLPKSQGERGYTF.

This chain joins TRBV27 and TRBJ2-7, with TRBD1 identical over 7 bases. Germline CDR1 MNHEY, CDR2 SMNVEV (reference sequence). Trimming removed 5 bases from V and 8 bases from J; junction bases left unmatched: 12. There are 14 residues in the CDR3. The CDR3 protein is CASSPRDSLAKQYF. In DNA, the CDR3 is TGTGCCAGCAGTCCTAGGGACAGCCTCGCTAAGCAGTACTTC.

The rearrangement uses TRBV6-4 and TRBJ2-1, with D possibly TRBD2 on 6 matching bases. In germline, CDR1 is MRHNA, CDR2 SNTAGT. This CDR3 comprises 13 residues. V was trimmed by 4 bases and J by 8 bases, leaving 12 bases between them. The CDR3 region is CASSARTNHEQFF. As DNA, the CDR3 is TGTGCCAGCAGTGCTAGGACTAACCATGAGCAGTTCTTC.

V gene TRBV19 combines with J gene TRBJ1-4; a weak D match, TRBD1 (6 bases). The CDR3 length is 14 residues. Germline V CDR1 and CDR2: LNHDA, SQIVND (reference sequence). V lost 6 bases, J lost 4 bases, and 12 bases lay in between. This CDR3 reads CASRKGEFNEKLFF. CDR3 DNA: TGTGCCAGTAGGAAGGGGGAATTTAATGAAAAACTGTTTTTT.

The chain carries TRBV11-2 and TRBJ1-1; D is uncertain. CDR3 size: 14 residues. V lost 5 bases and J 2 bases, leaving 12 bases between the germline ends. Germline-derived CDR1 and CDR2 are SGHAT and FQNNGV. The CDR3 is CASSQLGSNTEAFF. The CDR3 DNA reads TGTGCCAGCAGCCAACTAGGAAGTAACACTGAAGCTTTCTTT.

V is TRBV6-4 and J is TRBJ2-3; 8 bases are shared with TRBD2. Germline CDR1 is MRHNA and CDR2 is SNTAGT. The ends lost 1 base at V and 5 bases at J; junction bases unmatched: 17. The CDR3 covers 19 residues. CDR3 sequence (DNA): TGTGCCAGCAGTGACTTAACCCGGGAGGGCAGGGTGTCAGGAGATACGCAGTATTTT. This sequence encodes CASSDLTREGRVSGDTQYF.

This clone has a single count. The chain carries TRBV10-3 and TRBJ2-1; the match to TRBD1 covers 7 bases. V was pared by 6 bases and J by 2 bases, with 7 bases of the junction left unmatched. Germline values: CDR1 ENHRY, CDR2 SYGVKD. The CDR3 spans 15 residues. This CDR3 reads CAISKTGDPYNEQFF. The DNA of the CDR3 is TGTGCCATCAGCAAAACAGGGGATCCCTACAATGAGCAGTTCTTC.

V usage is TRBV7-3 and J usage is TRBJ2-5; perhaps TRBD2 as D (6 bases). The germline gives CDR1 SGHTA, CDR2 FQGTGA. This CDR3 contains 19 residues. Trimming shortened V by 1 base and J by 5 bases, and 26 bases separated the two germline ends. CDR3 DNA: TGTGCCAGCAGCTTAAGTAGCGGCGGGGAGGCGCCAGTTCGGGAGACCCAGTACTTC. This gives the protein CASSLSSGGEAPVRETQYF.

This chain links TRBV9 with TRBJ1-6; D gene uncertain. The CDR3 has 15 residues. Germline CDR1 and CDR2: SGDLS and YYNGEE. Trimming took off 4 bases at V and 2 bases at J, with 10 bases between the two ends. The CDR3 spells CASSRGETYNSPLHF. The CDR3 DNA follows: TGTGCCAGCAGCCGCGGGGAAACCTATAATTCACCCCTCCACTTT.